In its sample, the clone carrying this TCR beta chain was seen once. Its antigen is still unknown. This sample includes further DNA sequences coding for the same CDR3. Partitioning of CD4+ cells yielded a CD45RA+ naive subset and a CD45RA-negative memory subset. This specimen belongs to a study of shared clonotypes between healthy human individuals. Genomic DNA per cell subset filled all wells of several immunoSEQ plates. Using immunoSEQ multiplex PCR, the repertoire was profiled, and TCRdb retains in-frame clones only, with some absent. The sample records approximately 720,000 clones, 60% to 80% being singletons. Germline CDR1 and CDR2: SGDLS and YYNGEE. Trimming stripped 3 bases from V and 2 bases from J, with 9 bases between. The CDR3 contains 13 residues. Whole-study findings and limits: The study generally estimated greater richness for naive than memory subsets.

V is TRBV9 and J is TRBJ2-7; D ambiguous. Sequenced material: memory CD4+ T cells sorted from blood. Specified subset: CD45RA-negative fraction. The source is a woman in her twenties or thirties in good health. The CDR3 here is CASSATATYEQYF. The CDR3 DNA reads TGTGCCAGCAGCGCGACGGCCACCTACGAGCAGTACTTC.